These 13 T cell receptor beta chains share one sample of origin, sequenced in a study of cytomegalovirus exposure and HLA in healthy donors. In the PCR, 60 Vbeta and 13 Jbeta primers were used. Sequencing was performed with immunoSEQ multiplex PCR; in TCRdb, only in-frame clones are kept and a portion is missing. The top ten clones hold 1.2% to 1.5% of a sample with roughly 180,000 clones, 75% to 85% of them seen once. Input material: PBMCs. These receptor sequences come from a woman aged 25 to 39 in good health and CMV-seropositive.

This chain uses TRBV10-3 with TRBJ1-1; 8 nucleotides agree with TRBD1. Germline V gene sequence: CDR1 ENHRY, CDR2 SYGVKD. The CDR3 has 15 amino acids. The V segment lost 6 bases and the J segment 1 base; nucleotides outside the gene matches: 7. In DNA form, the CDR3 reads TGTGCCATCAGCTCAGGGGGCATCGGGAACACTGAAGCTTTCTTT. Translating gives CAISSGGIGNTEAFF.

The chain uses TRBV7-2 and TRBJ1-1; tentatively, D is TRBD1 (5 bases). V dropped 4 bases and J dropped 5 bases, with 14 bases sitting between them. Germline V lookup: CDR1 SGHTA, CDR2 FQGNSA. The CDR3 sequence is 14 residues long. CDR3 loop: CASSSGLGSTEAFF. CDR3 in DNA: TGTGCCAGCAGCTCAGGGCTGGGAAGTACTGAAGCTTTCTTT.

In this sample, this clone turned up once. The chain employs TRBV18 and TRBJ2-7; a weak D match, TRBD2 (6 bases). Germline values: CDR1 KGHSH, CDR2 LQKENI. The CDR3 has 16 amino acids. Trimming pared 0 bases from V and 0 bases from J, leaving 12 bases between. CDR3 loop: CASSPPWRGDSYEQYF. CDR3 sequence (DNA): TGTGCCAGCTCACCACCGTGGAGGGGCGACTCCTACGAGCAGTACTTC.

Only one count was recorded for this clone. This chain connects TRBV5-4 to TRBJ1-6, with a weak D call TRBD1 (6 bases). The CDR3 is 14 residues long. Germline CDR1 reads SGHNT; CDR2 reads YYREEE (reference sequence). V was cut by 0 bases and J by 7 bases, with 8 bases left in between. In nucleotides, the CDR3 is TGTGCCAGCAGCTTGGGACAGGAGAATTCACCCCTCCACTTT. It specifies CASSLGQENSPLHF.

CDR3 residues: CASSVDRYTEAFF. The CDR3, as DNA: TGTGCCAGTAGTGTCGACAGGTACACTGAAGCTTTCTTT. The chain carries TRBV19 and TRBJ1-1; possible D gene TRBD1, 6 bases. CDR1 LNHDA and CDR2 SQIVND come from the germline V gene (reference sequence). The CDR3 extends over 13 amino acids. V shed 5 bases and J shed 3 bases, with 10 bases lying between them.

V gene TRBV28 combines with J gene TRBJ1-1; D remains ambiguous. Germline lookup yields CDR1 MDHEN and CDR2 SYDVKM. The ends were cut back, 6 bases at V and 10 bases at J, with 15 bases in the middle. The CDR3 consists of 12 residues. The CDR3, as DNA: TGTGCCAGCAGACTATCCACCCGTGGAGCTTTCTTT. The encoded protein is CASRLSTRGAFF. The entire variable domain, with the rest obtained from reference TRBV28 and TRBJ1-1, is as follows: DVKVTQSSRYLVKRTGEKVFLECVQDMDHENMFWYRQDPGLGLRLIYFSYDVKMKEKGDIPEGYSVSREKKERFSLILESASTNQTSMYLCASRLSTRGAFFGQGTRLTVV.

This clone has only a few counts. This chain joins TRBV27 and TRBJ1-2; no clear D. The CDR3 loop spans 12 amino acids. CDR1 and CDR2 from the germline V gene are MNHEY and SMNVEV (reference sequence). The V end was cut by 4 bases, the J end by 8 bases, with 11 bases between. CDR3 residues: CASSSLAEGYTF. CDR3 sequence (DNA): TGTGCCAGCAGTTCCCTGGCCGAAGGCTACACCTTC.

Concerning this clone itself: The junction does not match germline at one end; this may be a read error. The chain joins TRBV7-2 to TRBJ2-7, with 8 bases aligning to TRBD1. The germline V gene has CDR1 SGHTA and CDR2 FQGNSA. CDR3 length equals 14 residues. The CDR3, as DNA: TGTGCCAGCAGATTAGGGACAGGAGGATACGAGCAGTACTTC. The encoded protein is CASRLGTGGYEQYF.

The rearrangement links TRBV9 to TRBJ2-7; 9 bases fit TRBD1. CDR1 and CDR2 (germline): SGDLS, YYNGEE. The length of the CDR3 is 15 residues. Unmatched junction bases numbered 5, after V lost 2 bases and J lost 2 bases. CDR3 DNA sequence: TGTGCCAGCAGCGTCTCCGGGACAGGGACCTACGAGCAGTACTTC. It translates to CASSVSGTGTYEQYF.

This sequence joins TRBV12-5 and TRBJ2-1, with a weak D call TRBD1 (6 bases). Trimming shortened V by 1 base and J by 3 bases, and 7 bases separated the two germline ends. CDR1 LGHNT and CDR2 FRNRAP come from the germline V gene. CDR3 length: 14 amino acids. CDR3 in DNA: TGTGCTAGTGGTTTGGGACAGGACTACAATGAGCAGTTCTTC. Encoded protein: CASGLGQDYNEQFF.

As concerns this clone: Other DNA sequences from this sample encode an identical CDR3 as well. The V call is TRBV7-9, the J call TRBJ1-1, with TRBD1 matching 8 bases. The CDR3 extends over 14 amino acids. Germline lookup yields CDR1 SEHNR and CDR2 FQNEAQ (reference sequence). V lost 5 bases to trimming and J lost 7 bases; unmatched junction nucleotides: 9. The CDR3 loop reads CASSLTGDFGEAFF. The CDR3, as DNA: TGTGCCAGCAGCCTGACAGGGGATTTTGGTGAAGCTTTCTTT.

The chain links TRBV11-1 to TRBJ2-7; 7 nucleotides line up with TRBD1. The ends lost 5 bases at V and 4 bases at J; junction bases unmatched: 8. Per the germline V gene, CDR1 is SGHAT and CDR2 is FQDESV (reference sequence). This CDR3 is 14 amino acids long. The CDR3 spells CASSRRQGLYEQYF. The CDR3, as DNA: TGTGCCAGCAGCAGGAGACAGGGTCTTTACGAGCAGTACTTC.

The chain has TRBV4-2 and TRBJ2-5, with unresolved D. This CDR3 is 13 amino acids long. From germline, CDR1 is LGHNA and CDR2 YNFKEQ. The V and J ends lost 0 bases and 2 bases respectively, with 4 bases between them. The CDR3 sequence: CASSQERQETQYF. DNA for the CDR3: TGTGCCAGCAGCCAAGAGAGGCAAGAGACCCAGTACTTC.